Shown below are 2 T cell receptor beta chains from a single sample sequenced in a study of T-cell reconstitution after alpha-beta-depleted transplantation in children. Unique molecular identifiers were incorporated during preparation of the TCRbeta library. TCRdb redid the calling of the PCR reads with MiXCR, one entry per CDR3 protein. The sample carries about 610,000 distinct CDR3 sequences, roughly a tenth recorded once. The sample in question was PBMCs from the stem cell graft donor, obtained from the stem cell graft. The receptors derive from a human donor who donated a stem cell graft to a child with acute myeloid leukemia.

This clonotype was recorded many times. The chain couples TRBV20-1 to TRBJ2-2; a possible D gene is TRBD2 (6 bases). CDR1 and CDR2 (germline): DFQATT, SNEGSKA (reference sequence). The CDR3 is 15 amino acids. V dropped 5 bases and J dropped 0 bases, with 13 bases sitting between them. As DNA, the CDR3 is TGCAGTGCTGGGGGACTTCTCGCGAACACCGGGGAGCTGTTTTTT. Its translation is CSAGGLLANTGELFF.

The V and J genes are TRBV29-1 and TRBJ2-1; D remains unclear. Germline CDR1 is SQVTM and CDR2 is ANQGSEA. V was cut by 6 bases and J by 7 bases, with 13 bases left in between. CDR3 size: 12 residues. The CDR3 reads CSVLKFGNEQFF. CDR3 bases: TGCAGCGTACTTAAATTTGGGAATGAGCAGTTCTTC.